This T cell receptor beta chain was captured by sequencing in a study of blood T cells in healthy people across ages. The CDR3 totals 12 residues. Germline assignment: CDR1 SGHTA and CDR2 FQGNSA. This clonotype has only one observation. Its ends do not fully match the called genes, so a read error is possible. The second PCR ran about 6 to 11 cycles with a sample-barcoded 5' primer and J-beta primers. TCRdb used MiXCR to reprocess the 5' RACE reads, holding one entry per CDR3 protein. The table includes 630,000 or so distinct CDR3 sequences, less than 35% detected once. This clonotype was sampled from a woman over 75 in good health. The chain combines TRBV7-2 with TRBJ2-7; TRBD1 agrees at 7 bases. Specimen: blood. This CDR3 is CASTEQGDEPYF. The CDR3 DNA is TGTGCCAGCACCGAGCAGGGGGATGAGCCGTACTTC.